A selection of T cell receptor beta chains follows, all from one sample in a study of cytomegalovirus exposure and HLA in healthy donors. Using immunoSEQ multiplex PCR, the repertoire was profiled, and TCRdb retains in-frame clones only, with some absent. The table lists more than 40,000 clones. The sequenced sample consisted of PBMCs. The receptor source for this set is a male donor in good health and CMV-seronegative. Both conserved end residues are part of each CDR3. D genes are given only for firm matches.

TGTGCTGGGGGAGGGACGGGGCGAGATCAGCCCCAGCATTTT	CAGGGTGRDQPQHF	14	-	TRBV12-5	TRBJ1-5
TGTGCCAGCAGCCCGACAGGGATGGGCGAGCAGTACTTC	CASSPTGMGEQYF	13	TRBD1	TRBV5-4	TRBJ2-7
TGTGCCAGCTCACCAACCGGGACAGGGTCTGAAAAACTGTTTTTT	CASSPTGTGSEKLFF	15	TRBD1	TRBV18	TRBJ1-4
TGTGCCAGCAGTCCACTAAGCGGCACCGGGGAGCTGTTTTTT	CASSPLSGTGELFF	14	-	TRBV7-2	TRBJ2-2
TGTGCCAGCATTCGACCCGGGACAGGGGCAGGCGAGCAGTACTTC	CASIRPGTGAGEQYF	15	TRBD1	TRBV6-1	TRBJ2-7
TGTGCCAGCTCACCGGCGGGGGCCCTTTACGAGCAGTACTTC	CASSPAGALYEQYF	14	-	TRBV18	TRBJ2-7
TGCAGCGTGGACGATCGGGACAGTGTGCGGTATGGCTACACCTTC	CSVDDRDSVRYGYTF	15	TRBD1	TRBV29-1	TRBJ1-2
TGTGCCAGCAGTGTAACACAGGGGAGTGGCACTGAAGCTTTCTTT	CASSVTQGSGTEAFF	15	TRBD1	TRBV6-4	TRBJ1-1
TGCGCCAGCAGCCAAGATCGGGTAGCGGGGGGCGCTGTGTCTCAGCCCCAGCATTTT	CASSQDRVAGGAVSQPQHF	19	-	TRBV4-1	TRBJ1-5
TGTGCCAGCAGGGCGGCGGGCCCAATGTACAATGAGCAGTTCTTC	CASRAAGPMYNEQFF	15	-	TRBV6-1	TRBJ2-1
TGTGCCAGCAGCTTGGGGGGCAGGGGCTATGGCTACACCTTC	CASSLGGRGYGYTF	14	-	TRBV5-6	TRBJ1-2
TGTGCCTGCCGGTCGGGACTAGCGTCCGCCGGGGAGCTGTTTTTT	CACRSGLASAGELFF	15	TRBD2	TRBV30	TRBJ2-2
TGTGCTAGCAGCCCTGTTCCGGGACAGGGCCAAAATGAGCAGTTCTTC	CASSPVPGQGQNEQFF	16	TRBD1	TRBV7-7	TRBJ2-1
TGTGCCAGCAGTACACAGGGGACTGGAAACACCATATATTTT	CASSTQGTGNTIYF	14	TRBD1	TRBV6-6	TRBJ1-3
TGTGCCTGGAGTCAGGGGAGAACTGGAAACACCATATATTTT	CAWSQGRTGNTIYF	14	-	TRBV30	TRBJ1-3
TGTGCCAGCAGCAACCAGGGGGAGTCCTACGAGCAGTACTTC	CASSNQGESYEQYF	14	TRBD1	TRBV7-2	TRBJ2-7
TGTGCCACCTGGACGGGGGGAGGCAATCAGCCCCAGCATTTT	CATWTGGGNQPQHF	14	-	TRBV15	TRBJ1-5
TGTGCCAGCAGCTTGGGGGGCCAGGCGAACACTGAAGCTTTCTTT	CASSLGGQANTEAFF	15	-	TRBV5-6	TRBJ1-1
TGTGCCAGCAGCCCAGGGGGGCGTGAAGCTTTCTTT	CASSPGGREAFF	12	TRBD1	TRBV7-8	TRBJ1-1
TGTGCCAGCAGTGAATATTATGGGGGGGAAAAACTGTTTTTT	CASSEYYGGEKLFF	14	-	TRBV25-1	TRBJ1-4
TGCGCCAGCAGCCAAGAGCGGGCAGGGGTAGAGACCCAGTACTTC	CASSQERAGVETQYF	15	-	TRBV4-3	TRBJ2-5